One T cell receptor beta chain is described in this entry. This sample was included in a study of T-cell reconstitution after alpha-beta-depleted transplantation in children. The CDR3 extends over 16 amino acids. Germline V gene lookup returns CDR1 DFQATT and CDR2 SNEGSKA (reference sequence). Trimming removed 3 bases from V and 3 bases from J; junction bases left unmatched: 10. Preparation of the TCRbeta library involved a method that used unique molecular identifiers. TCRdb used MiXCR to reprocess the PCR reads, holding one entry per CDR3 protein. This sample has some 550,000 distinct CDR3 sequences; roughly 18% occur once, and the top ten carry more than 2.5%.

V usage is TRBV20-1 and J usage is TRBJ2-7; TRBD2 agrees at 11 bases. The sequence was collected from a human donor who donated a stem cell graft to a child with acute lymphoblastic leukemia. Sequences were derived from PBMCs from the stem cell graft donor, sampled from the stem cell graft. The CDR3 DNA sequence: TGCAGTGCTAGGGGACTAGCGGACGGAGATAACTACGAGCAGTACTTC. This encodes CSARGLADGDNYEQYF.